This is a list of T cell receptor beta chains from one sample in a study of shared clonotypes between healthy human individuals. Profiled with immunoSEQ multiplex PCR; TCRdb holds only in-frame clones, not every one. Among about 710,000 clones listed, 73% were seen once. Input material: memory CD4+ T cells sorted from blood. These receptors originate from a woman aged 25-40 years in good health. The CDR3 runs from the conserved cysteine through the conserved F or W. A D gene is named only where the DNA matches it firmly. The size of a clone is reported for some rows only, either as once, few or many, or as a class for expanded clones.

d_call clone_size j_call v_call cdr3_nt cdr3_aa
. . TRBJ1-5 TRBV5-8 TGTGCCAGCAGCCCCGAATTCGATCAGCCCCAGCATTTT CASSPEFDQPQHF
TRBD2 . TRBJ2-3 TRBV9 TGTGCCAGCAGCGTTGGGACTAGCCCGCTAGATACGCAGTATTTT CASSVGTSPLDTQYF
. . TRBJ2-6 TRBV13 TGTGCCAGCAGCTTAGAAAGCGGGCGGCCTCGGAGGGCCAACGTCCTGACTTTC CASSLESGRPRRANVLTF
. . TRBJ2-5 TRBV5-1 TGCGCCAGCAGCTCAGGGAATCGGGGCCAAGAGACCCAGTACTTC CASSSGNRGQETQYF
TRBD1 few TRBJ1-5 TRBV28 TGTGCCAGCAGTTTTGGGGGGTCAGGGGGTCAGCCCCAGCATTTT CASSFGGSGGQPQHF
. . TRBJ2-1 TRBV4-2 TGTGCCAGCAGCCAAGATTCTACAGTGAATGAGCAGTTCTTC CASSQDSTVNEQFF
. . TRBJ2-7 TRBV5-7 TGTGCCAGCAGCTTGAACAGGGAGATCGAGCAGTACTTC CASSLNREIEQYF
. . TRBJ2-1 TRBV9 TGTGCCAGCAGCGGCCCCGAGCAGTTCTTC CASSGPEQFF
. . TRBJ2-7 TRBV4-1 TGCGCCAGCAGCCAAGAGCGTAAGGGCCGAGGATACGAGCAGTACTTC CASSQERKGRGYEQYF
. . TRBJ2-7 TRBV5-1 TGCGCCAGCAGCTTGGCCGGGGACCCATCCTACGAGCAGTACTTC CASSLAGDPSYEQYF
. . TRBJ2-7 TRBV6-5 TGTGCCAGCAGTCGCGACCCGGGTCGAAACTACGAGCAGTACTTC CASSRDPGRNYEQYF
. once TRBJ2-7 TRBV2 TGTGCCAGCAGTCGGACAGCAAGCTCCTACGAGCAGTACTTC CASSRTASSYEQYF
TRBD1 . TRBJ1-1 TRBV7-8 TGTGCCAGCAGCTTAGCGAGCAGGGGGCAGGGGGAAGCTTTCTTT CASSLASRGQGEAFF